The next 2 T cell receptor beta chains were all read from a single sample in a study of tumour-infiltrating T cells in Burkitt lymphoma. TCRdb's table, derived via immunoSEQ multiplex PCR, lists solely in-frame clones and lacks some. The table has 7,500 to 9,500 clones, approximately 60% seen once. Specimen: tumor tissue. All receptors come from a human donor with diffuse large B-cell lymphoma.

The sample holds a few counts of this clone. V gene TRBV7-9 combines with J gene TRBJ1-2, with D hard to call. The ends were cut back, 2 bases at V and 8 bases at J, with 12 bases in the middle. CDR3 length: 13 amino acids. The V gene's germline CDR1 is SEHNR and CDR2 FQNEAQ (reference sequence). CDR3 protein: CASSLSGSDGYTF. For the CDR3, the DNA is TGTGCCAGCAGCTTAAGCGGGAGCGACGGCTACACCTTC. Supplemented by reference TRBV7-9 and TRBJ1-2, the full variable domain reads DTGVSQNPRHKITKRGQNVTFRCDPISEHNRLYWYRQTLGQGPEFLTYFQNEAQLEKSRLLSDRFSAERPKGSFSTLEIQRTEQGDSAMYLCASSLSGSDGYTFGSGTRLTVV.

The chain carries TRBV5-1 and TRBJ2-3, with 8 bases identical to TRBD2. CDR3 length: 17 residues. Germline V gives CDR1 SGHRS, CDR2 YFSETQ. The V and J ends lost 1 base and 4 bases, in that order; junction bases with no gene match: 11. CDR3 region: CASSLSSSGPLADTQYF. CDR3 coding DNA: TGCGCCAGCAGCTTGTCCTCTAGCGGGCCCCTGGCAGATACGCAGTATTTT.